One and the same sample provided the 21 T cell receptor beta chains below, sequenced in a study of shared clonotypes between healthy human individuals. The data were produced by immunoSEQ multiplex PCR, yet TCRdb's version contains in-frame clones alone and is incomplete. The table lists some 300,000 clones, more than 60% of them singletons. The sample comprised memory CD4+ T cells sorted from blood. Subset defined: CD45RA-negative fraction. The receptors originated from a man younger than 40 in good health.

The chain uses TRBV5-1 and TRBJ2-3, with D perhaps TRBD1 or TRBD2 (6 bases each). There are 16 residues in the CDR3. With 0 bases removed from V and 1 base from J, the gap between germline ends came to 12 bases. Germline V gene lookup returns CDR1 SGHRS and CDR2 YFSETQ. The CDR3 DNA reads as TGCGCCAGCAGCTTGGTCGGGGGCAGAGGCACAGATACGCAGTATTTT. Its protein product is CASSLVGGRGTDTQYF. Full variable domain (rest looked up from reference TRBV5-1 and TRBJ2-3): KAGVTQTPRYLIKTRGQQVTLSCSPISGHRSVSWYQQTPGQGLQFLFEYFSETQRNKGNFPGRFSGRQFSNSRSEMNVSTLELGDSALYLCASSLVGGRGTDTQYFGPGTRLTVL.

The chain recombines TRBV7-9 with TRBJ2-5, with 9 bases identical to TRBD1. The V gene's germline CDR1 is SEHNR and CDR2 FQNEAQ (reference sequence). The CDR3 has 15 residues. The J segment lost 3 bases and the V segment lost 3 bases, leaving 5 bases of the junction unmatched. CDR3 sequence: CASSLGTGSKETQYF. The CDR3 nucleotides read TGTGCCAGCAGCTTGGGGACAGGGAGTAAAGAGACCCAGTACTTC.

In this sample, this clone turned up a few times. This sequence joins TRBV5-5 and TRBJ1-4; D gene unclear. V shed 6 bases and J shed 5 bases, with 11 bases lying between them. The CDR3 is 13 amino acids. The germline gives CDR1 SGHKS, CDR2 YYEKEE (reference sequence). CDR3: CASTSAQNEKLFF. The DNA of the CDR3 is TGTGCCAGCACCTCGGCCCAAAATGAAAAACTGTTTTTT.

This chain connects TRBV28 to TRBJ2-3; a weak D match, TRBD2 (6 bases). The CDR3 is 14 residues long. Per germline, CDR1 MDHEN and CDR2 SYDVKM. V was pared by 6 bases and J by 2 bases, with 12 bases between. CDR3 residues: CASSQERVTDTQYF. The CDR3 nucleotides are TGTGCCAGCAGCCAGGAGCGGGTCACAGATACGCAGTATTTT.

About this clone itself: Compared with germline, one end of the junction differs, possibly owing to a read error. This sequence joins TRBV7-7 and TRBJ2-2; 12 nucleotides agree with TRBD2. In germline, CDR1 is SSHAT, CDR2 FNYEAQ (reference sequence). CDR3 length equals 17 residues. The chain's CDR3 is CASSKTGLAGNTGELFF. DNA for the CDR3: TGTGCTAGCAGCAAAACGGGACTAGCGGGGAACACCGGGGAGCTGTTTTTT.

This chain links TRBV14 with TRBJ2-1; no clear D. The V and J ends lost 4 bases and 9 bases respectively, with 16 bases between them. The CDR3 spans 14 residues. Per germline, CDR1 SGHDN and CDR2 FVKESK. CDR3 region: CASSRATNLGEQFF. The DNA for the CDR3 is TGTGCCAGCAGCCGAGCCACTAACTTGGGTGAGCAGTTCTTC.

J is TRBJ2-1 and V is TRBV10-3; TRBD2 matches 10 bases. This CDR3 spans 13 amino acids. Trimming at V came to 5 bases and at J to 9 bases, leaving 4 bases not matched to a gene. Germline CDR1 is ENHRY and CDR2 is SYGVKD. The DNA for the CDR3 is TGTGCCATCAGTAGGACTAGCGGAGCTGAGCAGTTCTTC. Encoded protein: CAISRTSGAEQFF.

This chain joins TRBV6-6 and TRBJ2-7; a possible D gene is TRBD2 (5 bases). Germline loops: CDR1 MNHNY, CDR2 SVGAGI (reference sequence). This CDR3 is 15 amino acids long. With 6 bases removed from V and 4 bases from J, the gap between germline ends came to 19 bases. The CDR3 nucleotides are TGTGCCAGCAGACGCCTCGGAGCGGCTGTATACGAGCAGTACTTC. Translated, it gives CASRRLGAAVYEQYF.

Remarks on this clone: Being one base from a much bigger clone, this may be a read error. The V call is TRBV5-6, the J call TRBJ1-3; no firm D call. Germline CDR1 and CDR2: SGHDT and YYEEEE. The CDR3 sequence is 13 residues long. Trimming took off 6 bases at V and 0 bases at J, with 7 bases between the two ends. CDR3 DNA: TGTGCCAGCAAGCCCGGCTCTGGAAACACCATATATTTT. It translates to CASKPGSGNTIYF.

The J gene is TRBJ1-1, the V gene TRBV27; 7 bases match TRBD1. J gave up 4 bases and V 2 bases, and 10 bases lay outside the gene matches. This CDR3 region has 16 residues. The V gene's germline CDR1 is MNHEY and CDR2 SMNVEV (reference sequence). Here the CDR3 reads CASSLTRQGWATEAFF. The CDR3 region has the DNA TGTGCCAGCAGTTTAACACGACAGGGATGGGCCACTGAAGCTTTCTTT.

The table lists this clone with many counts. The chain is built from TRBV29-1 and TRBJ2-7; TRBD2 aligns across 9 bases. V shed 5 bases, J shed 4 bases, and the junction held 9 bases outside the gene matches. The CDR3 extends over 14 amino acids. Germline V gene lookup returns CDR1 SQVTM and CDR2 ANQGSEA. The CDR3 DNA is TGCAGCGTTATTGGGCTAGCGGGAAGATACGAGCAGTACTTC. Protein product: CSVIGLAGRYEQYF.

This clone was recorded at least ten times. V and J are TRBV30 and TRBJ1-1, with 8 positions matching TRBD1. Unmatched junction bases numbered 5, after V lost 0 bases and J lost 2 bases. CDR3 length equals 15 residues. From germline, CDR1 is GTSNPN and CDR2 SVGIG (reference sequence). The CDR3 is CAWSVGDRINTEAFF. CDR3 DNA: TGTGCCTGGAGTGTAGGGGACAGGATTAACACTGAAGCTTTCTTT.

The V gene is TRBV5-1, the J gene TRBJ2-3, with 9 bases identical to TRBD2. CDR1 is SGHRS and CDR2 is YFSETQ in the germline V gene. The CDR3 loop spans 14 amino acids. V was clipped by 5 bases and J by 5 bases; unmatched bases: 6. This chain's CDR3 is CASRLAGVGDTQYF. Written as DNA, the CDR3 is TGCGCCAGCAGGTTAGCGGGAGTCGGAGATACGCAGTATTTT.

The DNA of the CDR3 is TGTGCCAGCAGAGGGGACAGGGGGCGGGTTGGTGAACTGTTTTTT. This encodes CASRGDRGRVGELFF. This chain connects TRBV6-1 to TRBJ1-4, with 12 positions matching TRBD1. The ends lost 6 bases at V and 12 bases at J; junction bases unmatched: 11. Germline values: CDR1 MNHNS, CDR2 SASEGT. The CDR3 is 15 residues long.

The V and J genes are TRBV27 and TRBJ2-2; 8 bases align to TRBD2. The V gene's germline CDR1 is MNHEY and CDR2 SMNVEV (reference sequence). There are 19 residues in the CDR3. After removal of 8 bases from V and 4 bases from J, the junction contained 21 bases not matched to a gene. CDR3 nucleotides: TGTGCCAGCGGTTCGAGGGGTGGGCCGGGAGGGCCTATCACCGGGGAGCTGTTTTTT. Protein sequence: CASGSRGGPGGPITGELFF.

This chain uses TRBV7-6 with TRBJ2-5; 10 bases align to TRBD2. J gave up 6 bases and V 5 bases, and 12 bases lay outside the gene matches. CDR3 length: 16 amino acids. The V gene's germline CDR1 is SGHVS and CDR2 FNYEAQ. The CDR3 reads CASSRTTSGTIQTQYF. The DNA for the CDR3 is TGTGCCAGCAGCCGAACAACTAGCGGGACGATCCAGACCCAGTACTTC.

J is TRBJ1-6 and V is TRBV2; D gene uncertain. V lost 8 bases to trimming and J lost 8 bases, with 10 bases between them. This CDR3 spans 12 amino acids. Germline V gene lookup returns CDR1 SNHLY and CDR2 FYNNEI. CDR3 coding DNA: TGTGCCAGCGGGGTCGGAGATTCACCCCTCCACTTT. It translates to CASGVGDSPLHF. The full variable domain, with the rest looked up from reference TRBV2 and TRBJ1-6, is EPEVTQTPSHQVTQMGQEVILRCVPISNHLYFYWYRQILGQKVEFLVSFYNNEISEKSEIFDDQFSVERPDGSNFTLKIRSTKLEDSAMYFCASGVGDSPLHFGNGTRLTVT.

This chain links TRBV14 with TRBJ2-5; the D call may be TRBD1 or TRBD2 (5 bases each). V was cut by 4 bases and J by 4 bases, with 16 bases left in between. Germline V gene lookup returns CDR1 SGHDN and CDR2 FVKESK. This CDR3 region has 15 residues. Written as DNA, the CDR3 is TGTGCCAGCAGCCCCCGTTGGGGGTACGGAGAGACCCAGTACTTC. It encodes CASSPRWGYGETQYF.

The V gene is TRBV5-1, the J gene TRBJ2-7; unclear D gene. From germline, CDR1 is SGHRS and CDR2 YFSETQ. Trimming left V 0 bases short and J 1 base short, with 5 bases between. The CDR3 extends over 13 amino acids. CDR3 loop: CASSLVGSYEQYF. CDR3 sequence (DNA): TGCGCCAGCAGCTTGGTAGGGTCCTACGAGCAGTACTTC.

The chain recombines TRBV9 with TRBJ1-1, with D possibly TRBD1 on 6 matching bases. The CDR3 is 17 amino acids. V lost 0 bases to trimming and J lost 1 base, with 16 bases between them. Germline V gene sequence: CDR1 SGDLS, CDR2 YYNGEE. CDR3 coding DNA: TGTGCCAGCAGCGTAGCCGGGACACCGGGATGGAACACTGAAGCTTTCTTT. It is translated as CASSVAGTPGWNTEAFF.

This sequence joins TRBV11-2 and TRBJ2-1; 9 bases agree with TRBD2. CDR1 and CDR2 (germline): SGHAT, FQNNGV. V shed 5 bases, J shed 6 bases, and the junction held 17 bases outside the gene matches. The CDR3 extends over 18 amino acids. The DNA for the CDR3 is TGTGCCAGCAGCCGCGTCTGGGCGGGAGGGCCTGGGATCAATGAGCAGTTCTTC. It specifies CASSRVWAGGPGINEQFF.